The next 9 T cell receptor beta chains were all read from a single sample in a study of Ad26.COV2.S vaccination and SARS-CoV-2 variants. Repertoires were generated with immunoSEQ multiplex PCR, while TCRdb's copy carries only in-frame clones and drops some. Of 350,000 to 500,000 clones listed, approximately 90% are singletons. The treatment: 15 to 20 received Ad26.COV2.S at low or high dose, single or two shots; about 5 received placebo; per-sample allocation not given. Following the first vaccine or placebo injection, samples were taken on day 63. Here the sequenced sample was peripheral blood, taken in a trial of Ad26.COV2.S vaccine versus placebo. The receptors originated from a person aged 18-65 years who received the Ad26.COV2.S COVID-19 vaccine or a placebo.

This clone was found once. The chain is built from TRBV9 and TRBJ2-5; D unclear. Germline CDR1 and CDR2: SGDLS and YYNGEE. This CDR3 comprises 16 residues. The ends were cut back, 0 bases at V and 4 bases at J, with 16 bases in the middle. In nucleotides, the CDR3 is TGTGCCAGCAGCGTAGGTCTGGGCCGCACGGGAGAGACCCAGTACTTC. Encoded protein: CASSVGLGRTGETQYF.

The V and J genes are TRBV6-1 and TRBJ1-3; 7 bases are a match to TRBD1. The CDR3 is made up of 17 amino acids. V lost 4 bases and J lost 3; bases outside the gene matches: 12. Germline assignment: CDR1 MNHNS and CDR2 SASEGT. DNA for the CDR3: TGTGCCAGCAGTGCCCCGGGCCCAGGGGGATATGGAAACACCATATATTTT. It is translated as CASSAPGPGGYGNTIYF.

The CDR3 nucleotides are TGTGCCAGTGGTCCAGCCTCGACCTACGAGCAGTACTTC. It translates to CASGPASTYEQYF. J is TRBJ2-7 and V is TRBV19; D unresolved. Germline lookup yields CDR1 LNHDA and CDR2 SQIVND (reference sequence). V gave up 8 bases and J gave up 2 bases, with 13 bases separating them. The CDR3 has 13 residues.

The genes are TRBV4-1 and TRBJ2-1; the D gene is possibly TRBD1 (5 bases). Germline loops: CDR1 MGHRA, CDR2 YSYEKL. This CDR3 has 15 amino acids. The V and J ends lost 0 bases and 5 bases respectively, with 11 bases between them. CDR3 loop: CASSQDLQENNEQFF. CDR3 nucleotides: TGCGCCAGCAGCCAAGATCTACAGGAGAACAATGAGCAGTTCTTC.

The chain recombines TRBV30 with TRBJ1-5; 7 bases align to TRBD1. The CDR3 extends over 13 amino acids. CDR1 is GTSNPN and CDR2 is SVGIG in the germline V gene (reference sequence). V lost 7 bases to trimming and J lost 5 bases; unmatched junction nucleotides: 8. DNA for the CDR3: TGTGCCTTTCGCCGACAGGGAGATCAGCCCCAGCATTTT. Residues: CAFRRQGDQPQHF.

The genes are TRBV11-2 and TRBJ2-1; D remains unclear. In germline, CDR1 is SGHAT, CDR2 FQNNGV. This CDR3 contains 15 residues. Trimming stripped 3 bases from V and 5 bases from J, with 14 bases between. The CDR3 nucleotides are TGTGCCAGCAGCTTGTTAGGCTTGGATAACAATGAGCAGTTCTTC. Residues: CASSLLGLDNNEQFF.

The chain has TRBV7-2 and TRBJ2-7; the match to TRBD2 covers 7 bases. Trimming cost V 1 base and J 6 bases; bases outside gene matches: 3. This CDR3 is built from 13 residues. Germline-derived CDR1 and CDR2 are SGHTA and FQGNSA. Here the CDR3 DNA reads TGTGCCAGCAGCTTAGGGACTAGGTCCGAGCAGTACTTC. Its protein product is CASSLGTRSEQYF.

This clone showed up just once. The chain has TRBV5-8 and TRBJ2-1, with 7 bases lining up with TRBD1. Germline V CDR1 and CDR2: SGHTS, YDEGEE. This CDR3 spans 17 amino acids. Trimming cost V 0 bases and J 3 bases; bases outside gene matches: 9. This chain's CDR3 is CASSLDGTENLYNEQFF. In DNA, the CDR3 is TGTGCCAGCAGCTTGGACGGGACAGAAAATCTCTACAATGAGCAGTTCTTC.

The chain carries TRBV6-5 and TRBJ1-5; no clear D gene. The germline gives CDR1 MNHEY, CDR2 SVGAGI. The CDR3 consists of 13 residues. Trimming cost V 0 bases and J 4 bases, with 4 bases left between them. The CDR3 DNA sequence: TGTGCCAGCAGTTACTCCGTGAATCAGCCCCAGCATTTT. This sequence encodes CASSYSVNQPQHF.